A selection of T cell receptor beta chains follows, all from one sample in a study of yellow fever vaccine responses in identical twins. TCRdb reprocessed the RT-PCR reads via MiXCR and lists one record per CDR3 protein. Of about 6,900 distinct CDR3 sequences detected, 65% to 85% appear once; the ten largest clones hold 3.4%. Sequenced here: T cells from blood (PBMCs), unsorted or a sorted subset (not recorded which), sampled before or after yellow fever vaccination (not recorded which). The receptors shown here come from a woman between 18 and 29 years old who received the yellow fever vaccine. Each CDR3 is given with its conserved first and last residue. A D gene is named only where the DNA matches it firmly. Some rows have no size entry. The others give once, few or many, or a class for an expanded clone.

CDR3 protein: CASSGTSGEYNEQFF
CDR3 DNA: TGTGCCAGCAGTGGGACTAGCGGGGAATACAATGAGCAGTTCTTC
J gene: TRBJ2-1
V gene: TRBV11-1
D gene: TRBD2
clone size: .

CDR3 protein: CASSPRDDTEAFF
CDR3 DNA: TGTGCCAGTAGTCCCCGGGACGACACTGAAGCTTTCTTT
J gene: TRBJ1-1
V gene: TRBV19
D gene: .
clone size: .

CDR3 protein: CASSSELTAEYNEQFF
CDR3 DNA: TGTGCCAGCAGCTCCGAGTTAACAGCGGAATACAATGAGCAGTTCTTC
J gene: TRBJ2-1
V gene: TRBV7-9
D gene: .
clone size: few

CDR3 protein: CASNRPGRHPYEQYF
CDR3 DNA: TGTGCCAGCAATCGTCCGGGACGCCACCCCTACGAGCAGTACTTC
J gene: TRBJ2-7
V gene: TRBV27
D gene: .
clone size: .

CDR3 protein: CASRPVKGIQETQYF
CDR3 DNA: TGTGCCAGCAGGCCCGTGAAAGGGATCCAAGAGACCCAGTACTTC
J gene: TRBJ2-5
V gene: TRBV12-3/TRBV12-4
D gene: .
clone size: .

CDR3 protein: CASSLGLDTQYF
CDR3 DNA: TGTGCCAGCAGCTTAGGGCTAGATACGCAGTATTTT
J gene: TRBJ2-3
V gene: TRBV7-2
D gene: .
clone size: .

CDR3 protein: CASSLGTAYNEQFF
CDR3 DNA: TGTGCCAGCAGTTTGGGGACAGCTTACAATGAGCAGTTCTTC
J gene: TRBJ2-1
V gene: TRBV12-3/TRBV12-4
D gene: TRBD1
clone size: .

CDR3 protein: CASSPPLGQTNTGELFF
CDR3 DNA: TGTGCCAGCTCACCACCCTTAGGACAGACGAACACCGGGGAGCTGTTTTTT
J gene: TRBJ2-2
V gene: TRBV18
D gene: .
clone size: .

CDR3 protein: CASSQYRTGELFF
CDR3 DNA: TGCGCCAGCAGCCAATACCGCACCGGGGAGCTGTTTTTT
J gene: TRBJ2-2
V gene: TRBV4-1
D gene: .
clone size: .

CDR3 protein: CASRQQGVVLGTEAFF
CDR3 DNA: TGCGCCAGCAGGCAACAGGGGGTAGTTTTGGGCACTGAAGCTTTCTTT
J gene: TRBJ1-1
V gene: TRBV23-1
D gene: TRBD1
clone size: once

CDR3 protein: CASSSRLSSGSFYEQYF
CDR3 DNA: TGTGCCAGCAGCTCAAGACTATCTAGCGGGAGTTTCTACGAGCAGTACTTC
J gene: TRBJ2-7
V gene: TRBV11-1
D gene: TRBD2
clone size: .

CDR3 protein: CASSPGLAGGLSDTQYF
CDR3 DNA: TGTGCCAGCAGCCCGGGACTAGCGGGAGGGCTCAGCGATACGCAGTATTTT
J gene: TRBJ2-3
V gene: TRBV11-3
D gene: TRBD2
clone size: .

CDR3 protein: CASSTSGANVLTF
CDR3 DNA: TGTGCCAGCAGTACCTCTGGGGCCAACGTCCTGACTTTC
J gene: TRBJ2-6
V gene: TRBV6-1
D gene: .
clone size: .

CDR3 protein: CASLRTGESSYEQYF
CDR3 DNA: TGTGCCAGCCTCCGTACAGGGGAGAGCTCCTACGAGCAGTACTTC
J gene: TRBJ2-7
V gene: TRBV13
D gene: TRBD1
clone size: once

CDR3 protein: CASSLGLKETQYF
CDR3 DNA: TGTGCCAGCAGCTTAGGCCTAAAAGAGACCCAGTACTTC
J gene: TRBJ2-5
V gene: TRBV11-1
D gene: .
clone size: .

CDR3 protein: CASSLVAGGQREQYF
CDR3 DNA: TGTGCCAGCAGCTTAGTGGCGGGGGGGCAGCGAGAGCAGTACTTC
J gene: TRBJ2-7
V gene: TRBV7-6
D gene: TRBD2
clone size: few

CDR3 protein: CASSLDSNYGYTF
CDR3 DNA: TGTGCCAGCAGCTTGGACTCCAACTATGGCTACACCTTC
J gene: TRBJ1-2
V gene: TRBV5-6
D gene: .
clone size: .

CDR3 protein: CASSLSQGAYEQYF
CDR3 DNA: TGTGCCAGCAGCTTATCACAGGGGGCCTACGAGCAGTACTTC
J gene: TRBJ2-7
V gene: TRBV7-6
D gene: TRBD1
clone size: once

CDR3 protein: CASSLTHNEQFF
CDR3 DNA: TGTGCCAGCAGCCTTACACACAATGAGCAGTTCTTC
J gene: TRBJ2-1
V gene: TRBV7-9
D gene: .
clone size: few

CDR3 protein: CASHSGRARTDTQYF
CDR3 DNA: TGTGCCAGTCACAGCGGGAGGGCCAGGACAGATACGCAGTATTTT
J gene: TRBJ2-3
V gene: TRBV28
D gene: TRBD2
clone size: .

CDR3 protein: CASSSGTGTQYF
CDR3 DNA: TGTGCCAGCAGCTCAGGCACAGGTACGCAGTATTTT
J gene: TRBJ2-3
V gene: TRBV5-4
D gene: .
clone size: .

CDR3 protein: CSARDGIIGSQIGNTEAFF
CDR3 DNA: TGCAGTGCTAGAGATGGGATCATAGGCTCCCAGATAGGGAACACTGAAGCTTTCTTT
J gene: TRBJ1-1
V gene: TRBV20-1
D gene: .
clone size: .

CDR3 protein: CASSPPGADGYTF
CDR3 DNA: TGTGCCAGCTCACCCCCGGGGGCTGATGGCTACACCTTC
J gene: TRBJ1-2
V gene: TRBV18
D gene: .
clone size: .

CDR3 protein: CASSATGGETQYF
CDR3 DNA: TGTGCCAGCAGCGCAACGGGAGGAGAGACCCAGTACTTC
J gene: TRBJ2-5
V gene: TRBV9
D gene: TRBD2
clone size: once

CDR3 protein: CSVEDGGFEQYF
CDR3 DNA: TGCAGCGTTGAAGATGGGGGGTTCGAGCAGTACTTC
J gene: TRBJ2-7
V gene: TRBV29-1
D gene: .
clone size: .

CDR3 protein: CASSQVTGMNTEAFF
CDR3 DNA: TGCGCCAGCAGCCAAGTTACAGGAATGAACACTGAAGCTTTCTTT
J gene: TRBJ1-1
V gene: TRBV4-1
D gene: .
clone size: .

CDR3 protein: CASSVGQGSYEQYF
CDR3 DNA: .
J gene: TRBJ2-7
V gene: TRBV12-1
D gene: .
clone size: .

CDR3 protein: CSAQLKRRNEQFF
CDR3 DNA: TGCAGTGCTCAACTTAAGAGACGCAATGAGCAGTTCTTC
J gene: TRBJ2-1
V gene: TRBV20-1
D gene: .
clone size: .

CDR3 protein: CASSFRQTPYEQYF
CDR3 DNA: TGTGCCAGCAGCTTCCGACAGACGCCCTACGAGCAGTACTTC
J gene: TRBJ2-7
V gene: TRBV11-1
D gene: .
clone size: .

CDR3 protein: CASSERRTGFRETQYF
CDR3 DNA: TGTGCCAGCAGTGAACGTAGGACAGGGTTTCGGGAGACCCAGTACTTC
J gene: TRBJ2-5
V gene: TRBV28
D gene: TRBD1
clone size: .

CDR3 protein: CSVASPTQVYGYTF
CDR3 DNA: TGCAGCGTTGCCTCTCCGACTCAAGTCTATGGCTACACCTTC
J gene: TRBJ1-2
V gene: TRBV29-1
D gene: .
clone size: .

CDR3 protein: CASSLPGQPRSEQFF
CDR3 DNA: TGTGCCAGCAGCTTACCCGGGCAACCTAGGAGCGAGCAGTTCTTC
J gene: TRBJ2-1
V gene: TRBV11-3
D gene: .
clone size: .

CDR3 protein: CASSYDTSGANVLTF
CDR3 DNA: TGTGCCAGCAGTTACGACACCTCTGGGGCCAACGTCCTGACTTTC
J gene: TRBJ2-6
V gene: TRBV6-2/TRBV6-3
D gene: .
clone size: .

CDR3 protein: CASRGDGDYEQYF
CDR3 DNA: TGTGCCAGCAGAGGGGACGGGGACTACGAGCAGTACTTC
J gene: TRBJ2-7
V gene: TRBV14
D gene: .
clone size: .

CDR3 protein: CASRPGSGVNTDTQYF
CDR3 DNA: TGTGCCAGCCGCCCCGGAAGCGGGGTTAACACAGATACGCAGTATTTT
J gene: TRBJ2-3
V gene: TRBV11-1
D gene: TRBD2
clone size: once